The 16 T cell receptor beta chains in this list originate from one sample, sequenced in a study of T cell changes during pregnancy in multiple sclerosis. The data were produced by immunoSEQ multiplex PCR, yet TCRdb's version contains in-frame clones alone and is incomplete. The sample lists 25,000 to 40,000 clones; roughly 91% were seen once. Source: CD8+ T cells from peripheral blood mononuclear cells, taken in the second trimester of pregnancy. The receptors come from a female donor in good health, enrolled as a control in a pregnancy study.

This chain links TRBV19 with TRBJ2-7; perhaps TRBD2 as D (6 bases). Deletions cut 7 bases from V and 0 bases from J, with 7 bases between. The CDR3 has 12 amino acids. From germline, CDR1 is LNHDA and CDR2 SQIVND (reference sequence). As DNA, the CDR3 is TGTGCCAGTATGGGGGGCTCCTACGAGCAGTACTTC. Its translation: CASMGGSYEQYF.

The chain recombines TRBV27 with TRBJ2-3; TRBD2 might be the D (7 bases). V lost 3 bases, J lost 5 bases, and 12 bases lay in between. Germline loops: CDR1 MNHEY, CDR2 SMNVEV (reference sequence). The CDR3 is 14 amino acids. CDR3 sequence (DNA): TGTGCCAGCAGTTTCGGGGGGCCCGAAGATACGCAGTATTTT. This codes for CASSFGGPEDTQYF.

This chain uses TRBV6-6 with TRBJ1-1, with TRBD1 matching 11 bases. This CDR3 is 15 amino acids long. Germline V gives CDR1 MNHNY, CDR2 SVGAGI (reference sequence). After removal of 2 bases from V and 4 bases from J, the junction contained 3 bases not matched to a gene. The CDR3 DNA is TGTGCCAGCAGTTACGGGACAGGGGGATTCACTGAAGCTTTCTTT. Its protein is CASSYGTGGFTEAFF.

The rearrangement joins TRBV19 to TRBJ2-1; 10 positions match TRBD1. This CDR3 comprises 12 residues. Germline trimming cut 0 bases from V and 16 bases from J; bases unmatched to any gene: 3. Germline loops: CDR1 LNHDA, CDR2 SQIVND (reference sequence). In nucleotides, the CDR3 is TGTGCCAGTAGTATAGACCGACAGGGGGCCTTCTTC. Protein sequence: CASSIDRQGAFF. Full variable domain (missing parts from reference TRBV19 and TRBJ2-1): DGGITQSPKYLFRKEGQNVTLSCEQNLNHDAMYWYRQDPGQGLRLIYYSQIVNDFQKGDIAEGYSVSREKKESFPLTVTSAQKNPTAFYLCASSIDRQGAFFGPGTRLTVL.

V and J are TRBV7-8 and TRBJ2-1; D possibly corresponds to TRBD2 (6 bases). Trimming left V 1 base short and J 4 bases short, with 17 bases between. This CDR3 is built from 17 residues. The germline CDR1 and CDR2 sequences are SGHVS and FQNEAQ. CDR3 region: CASSLVLGTSIYNEQFF. The CDR3 DNA reads TGTGCCAGCAGCTTAGTGCTGGGGACTTCTATTTACAATGAGCAGTTCTTC.

This chain links TRBV27 with TRBJ2-7; TRBD1 matches 7 bases. The V and J ends lost 5 bases and 0 bases, in that order; junction bases with no gene match: 10. The CDR3 has 16 residues. Germline CDR1 and CDR2: MNHEY and SMNVEV (reference sequence). Here the CDR3 DNA reads TGTGCCAGCAGTCTCACCAGGGACAGACCCTCCTACGAGCAGTACTTC. It specifies CASSLTRDRPSYEQYF.

The rearrangement uses TRBV27 and TRBJ2-1, with 8 bases aligning to TRBD2. J lost 9 bases, V lost 2 bases, and 6 bases had no gene match. CDR3 length equals 14 residues. The V gene's germline CDR1 is MNHEY and CDR2 SMNVEV (reference sequence). The CDR3 reads CASSLIGGGAEQFF. Here the CDR3 DNA reads TGTGCCAGCAGTTTAATCGGGGGGGGCGCTGAGCAGTTCTTC.

This clone was seen a handful of times. V gene TRBV5-8 combines with J gene TRBJ2-1, with a possible D match to TRBD2 (5 bases). V was shortened by 0 bases and J by 4 bases, with 11 bases between the two germline ends. The CDR3 has 15 amino acids. Per germline, CDR1 SGHTS and CDR2 YDEGEE. CDR3 sequence reads: CASSLARTYYNEQFF. The CDR3 nucleotides read TGTGCCAGCAGCTTGGCCAGGACTTATTACAATGAGCAGTTCTTC.

The V gene is TRBV30, the J gene TRBJ2-1; D is unclear. The V end lost 3 bases, the J end lost 9 bases, and 12 bases lay between the germline ends. Germline CDR1 and CDR2: GTSNPN and SVGIG (reference sequence). The CDR3 spans 12 residues. DNA for the CDR3: TGTGCCTGGAGGGAAACAGTCTTTGAGCAGTTCTTC. Translation gives CAWRETVFEQFF.

Only a few counts were recorded for this clone. The rearrangement joins TRBV6-4 to TRBJ2-3, with 10 bases lining up with TRBD2. This CDR3 is built from 15 residues. Per germline, CDR1 MRHNA and CDR2 SNTAGT. Losses at the gene ends were 2 bases for V and 5 bases for J; bases not matched to a gene: 4. For the CDR3, the DNA is TGTGCCAGCAGTGACGAGCGGGGGGGCGGAGATACGCAGTATTTT. It is translated as CASSDERGGGDTQYF.

This clone was detected only once. The chain joins TRBV6-1 to TRBJ2-7; D is ambiguous. V was cut by 1 base and J by 0 bases, with 13 bases left in between. This CDR3 has 16 amino acids. CDR1 and CDR2 (germline): MNHNS, SASEGT. CDR3 region: CASSEGPGASSYEQYF. The CDR3 nucleotides are TGTGCCAGCAGTGAAGGTCCAGGTGCGAGCTCCTACGAGCAGTACTTC.

The chain is built from TRBV29-1 and TRBJ2-1; D is possibly TRBD2 (6 bases). The ends were cut back, 3 bases at V and 3 bases at J, with 18 bases in the middle. Germline V lookup: CDR1 SQVTM, CDR2 ANQGSEA. The CDR3 loop spans 16 amino acids. For the CDR3, the DNA is TGCAGCGTTGAGGGGCGGGGTTCGGGACTCTACAATGAGCAGTTCTTC. Protein product: CSVEGRGSGLYNEQFF.

The V and J genes are TRBV2 and TRBJ1-4; 8 bases are shared with TRBD1. V gave up 6 bases and J gave up 3 bases; unmatched junction bases: 6. Germline V gene sequence: CDR1 SNHLY, CDR2 FYNNEI. CDR3 length equals 15 residues. DNA for the CDR3: TGTGCCAGCAGCGCCCAGGGGGCGGCTAATGAAAAACTGTTTTTT. This translates into CASSAQGAANEKLFF.

V gene TRBV4-3 combines with J gene TRBJ1-1; D perhaps matches TRBD1 (5 bases). Looked up from germline, CDR1 is LGHNA and CDR2 is YSLEER. This CDR3 spans 16 amino acids. V was cut by 2 bases and J by 6 bases, with 19 bases left in between. CDR3 nucleotide sequence: TGCGCCAGCAGCCAATTTCGGGGTTGGGGGGACGCTGAAGCTTTCTTT. Its protein is CASSQFRGWGDAEAFF.

The chain employs TRBV2 and TRBJ2-7; D is perhaps TRBD2 (7 bases). The V and J ends lost 10 bases and 7 bases respectively, with 23 bases between them. The CDR3 totals 14 residues. Germline V lookup: CDR1 SNHLY, CDR2 FYNNEI. The DNA of the CDR3 is TGTGCCACCCCAGGTGCAGGGGCCGGGGGGGAGCAGTACTTC. Translation: CATPGAGAGGEQYF. Full variable domain (remainder filled in from reference TRBV2 and TRBJ2-7): EPEVTQTPSHQVTQMGQEVILRCVPISNHLYFYWYRQILGQKVEFLVSFYNNEISEKSEIFDDQFSVERPDGSNFTLKIRSTKLEDSAMYFCATPGAGAGGEQYFGPGTRLTVT.

The chain couples TRBV5-6 to TRBJ2-3; D is uncertain. The CDR3 is 15 amino acids. CDR1 is SGHDT, CDR2 YYEEEE, per germline. Trimming cost V 1 base and J 0 bases, with 9 bases left between them. CDR3 sequence reads: CASSLKLTSTDTQYF. The CDR3 DNA is TGTGCCAGCAGCTTGAAGCTTACTAGCACAGATACGCAGTATTTT.